This entry lists 10 T cell receptor beta chains sequenced from one sample in a study of PD-1 blockade in classical Hodgkin lymphoma. Data came from immunoSEQ multiplex PCR; TCRdb stores just in-frame clones and leaves some out. The data show about 5,100 clones, less than 75% seen once. Documented time point: cycle 4 day 1 (C4D1), after five to seven weeks of nivolumab. Each of the patients experienced relapse following autologous stem cell transplantation, and their brentuximab vedotin exposure differed. Thawed PBMCs underwent magnetic negative selection to obtain purified CD8+ T cells. The sample here was CD8+ T cells from blood, taken before the fourth cycle of nivolumab. All receptors come from a human donor with classical Hodgkin lymphoma.

The rearrangement joins TRBV7-2 to TRBJ2-7; 7 nucleotides line up with TRBD2. Germline CDR1 and CDR2: SGHTA and FQGNSA. Unmatched junction bases numbered 5, after V lost 1 base and J lost 2 bases. The CDR3 totals 15 residues. CDR3 region: CASSLGLAATYEQYF. For the CDR3, the DNA is TGTGCCAGCAGCTTAGGTCTAGCGGCCACCTACGAGCAGTACTTC. The full variable domain, its missing parts supplied by reference TRBV7-2 and TRBJ2-7, is GAGVSQSPSNKVTEKGKDVELRCDPISGHTALYWYRQSLGQGLEFLIYFQGNSAPDKSGLPSDRFSAERTGGSVSTLTIQRTQQEDSAVYLCASSLGLAATYEQYFGPGTRLTVT.

The V gene is TRBV6-5, the J gene TRBJ2-3; D perhaps matches TRBD2 (7 bases). Germline V lookup: CDR1 MNHEY, CDR2 SVGAGI. The germline V and J ends were trimmed by 7 bases and 4 bases, with 12 bases remaining between them. This CDR3 region has 13 residues. This CDR3 is CASNRAGADTQYF. The CDR3 nucleotides read TGTGCCAGCAACAGGGCGGGAGCAGATACGCAGTATTTT.

The chain uses TRBV11-2 and TRBJ2-1; TRBD1 matches 8 bases. V dropped 2 bases and J dropped 10; count of bases not matched to a gene: 4. This CDR3 has 13 residues. The germline V gene encodes CDR1 SGHAT and CDR2 FQNNGV. The DNA of the CDR3 is TGTGCCAGCAGCTTAACAGACAGGGGCGAGCAGTTCTTC. Translation: CASSLTDRGEQFF.

By frequency in the sample, this clone is medium-sized. The chain recombines TRBV6-5 with TRBJ1-5; D is ambiguous. Germline V gene lookup returns CDR1 MNHEY and CDR2 SVGAGI. The CDR3 runs 13 residues. V lost 6 bases to trimming and J lost 3 bases, with 9 bases between them. This CDR3 is CASRGSLNQPQHF. The CDR3 DNA follows: TGTGCCAGCAGGGGGTCTCTCAATCAGCCCCAGCATTTT.

This clone was detected only once. The CDR3 DNA reads TGTGCCAGCAGCTTCAACGATGGGACGAACTACGAGCAGTACTTC. This gives the protein CASSFNDGTNYEQYF. This chain joins TRBV7-8 and TRBJ2-7; D may match TRBD1 or TRBD2 (5 bases each). V gave up 3 bases and J gave up 3 bases, with 15 bases separating them. CDR1 and CDR2 from the germline V gene are SGHVS and FQNEAQ. This CDR3 has 15 amino acids.

This clone was found a few times. This chain links TRBV18 with TRBJ2-1, with D uncertain. This CDR3 region has 14 residues. Trimming removed 3 bases at V and 5 bases at J, with 11 bases between. CDR1 and CDR2 from the germline V gene are KGHSH and LQKENI. CDR3 sequence: CASSPLKADNEQFF. In nucleotides, the CDR3 is TGTGCCAGCTCACCTCTGAAGGCGGACAATGAGCAGTTCTTC.

The table lists this clone with a count of one. The J gene is TRBJ2-7, the V gene TRBV19; maybe TRBD2 (6 bases). This CDR3 spans 13 amino acids. Germline-derived CDR1 and CDR2 are LNHDA and SQIVND (reference sequence). V was shortened by 2 bases and J by 6 bases, with 11 bases between the two germline ends. CDR3 coding DNA: TGTGCCAGTAGTATAACCCTCGGGGGCGAGCAGTACTTC. Residues: CASSITLGGEQYF.

The chain is built from TRBV10-3 and TRBJ2-5; no clear D. This CDR3 has 14 residues. The germline V gene encodes CDR1 ENHRY and CDR2 SYGVKD. The V and J ends lost 0 bases and 2 bases respectively, with 7 bases between them. The CDR3 coding sequence is TGTGCCATCAGTGAGTCGCTAGGACAAGAGACCCAGTACTTC. Amino acid sequence: CAISESLGQETQYF.

The rearrangement joins TRBV11-2 to TRBJ2-1; D unclear. Trimming left V 0 bases short and J 4 bases short, with 13 bases between. Germline V gene lookup returns CDR1 SGHAT and CDR2 FQNNGV. The CDR3 totals 16 residues. CDR3 nucleotide sequence: TGTGCCAGCAGCTTAGAGATAGGCTCATTTTACAATGAGCAGTTCTTC. Translation: CASSLEIGSFYNEQFF.

This clone appeared a few times. The chain has TRBV11-2 and TRBJ2-7; maybe TRBD2 (5 bases). CDR3 length: 15 residues. Trimming removed 3 bases from V and 6 bases from J, with 18 bases in between. The germline V gene encodes CDR1 SGHAT and CDR2 FQNNGV. CDR3 in amino acids: CASSLDGGRPIEQYF. CDR3 sequence (DNA): TGTGCCAGCAGCTTGGACGGAGGACGACCTATCGAGCAGTACTTC.